This paragraph reports one TCR beta chain. As yet, its antigen is unknown. The CDR3 has 14 residues. CDR1 and CDR2 (germline): KGHSH, LQKENI. J lost 7 bases, V lost 3 bases, and 5 bases had no gene match. This sample was taken from a study of shared clonotypes between healthy human individuals. Study results and limitations: In having few donors, the study represented limited genetic and exposure-history diversity. Researchers found naive subsets generally carried larger estimated richness than memory subsets. It was the non-shared clonotypes that had lower generation probabilities than clonotypes shared by all four donors.

TCRdb keeps only in-frame clones here, not all; method: immunoSEQ multiplex PCR. The sample records some 2 million clones, about 95% being singletons. The source material was naive CD4+ T cells sorted from blood. Sample subset: CD45RA+ positively selected. The chain combines TRBV18 with TRBJ2-1; 8 nucleotides align to TRBD1. This receptor was obtained from a man aged 18 to 35 in good health. The CDR3 coding sequence is TGTGCCAGCTCACCTCAGGGGGCAGGGAATGAGCAGTTCTTC. This codes for CASSPQGAGNEQFF.